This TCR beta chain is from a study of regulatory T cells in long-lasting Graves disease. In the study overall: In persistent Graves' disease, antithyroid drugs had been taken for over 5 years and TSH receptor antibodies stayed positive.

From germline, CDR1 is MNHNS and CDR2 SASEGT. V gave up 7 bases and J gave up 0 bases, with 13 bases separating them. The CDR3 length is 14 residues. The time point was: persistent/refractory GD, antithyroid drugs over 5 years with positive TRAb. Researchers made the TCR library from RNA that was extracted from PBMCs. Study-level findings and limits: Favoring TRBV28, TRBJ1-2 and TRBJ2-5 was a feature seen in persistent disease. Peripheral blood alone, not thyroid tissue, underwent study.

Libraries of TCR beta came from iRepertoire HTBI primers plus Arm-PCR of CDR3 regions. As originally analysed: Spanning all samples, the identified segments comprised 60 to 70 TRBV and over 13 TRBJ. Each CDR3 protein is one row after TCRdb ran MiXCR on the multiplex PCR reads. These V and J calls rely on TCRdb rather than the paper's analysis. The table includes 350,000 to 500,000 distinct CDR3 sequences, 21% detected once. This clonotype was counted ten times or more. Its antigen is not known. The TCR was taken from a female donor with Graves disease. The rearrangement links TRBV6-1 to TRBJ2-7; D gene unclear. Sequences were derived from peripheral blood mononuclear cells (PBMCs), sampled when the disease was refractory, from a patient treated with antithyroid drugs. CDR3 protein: CASTRDWVSYEQYF. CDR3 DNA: TGTGCCAGCACCCGAGACTGGGTCTCCTACGAGCAGTACTTC.